Each of the 20 T cell receptor beta chains below was sequenced from the same sample in a study of neurological immune-mediated disorders (dated 2019 in TCRdb). The protocol used for the library was 5' RACE. TCRdb shows the sequencer as Illumina HiSeq 2500. In-frame beta chains were kept once TCRdb had trimmed the public reads at Q25 with fastp and called clones with MiXCR. Each entry is one CDR3 protein sequence, shown with its most common DNA and genes. This sample has 45,000 to 55,000 distinct CDR3 sequences in its table, and more than 3.5% of those were observed once. 6.5% of the sample comes from the top ten. Sequenced input: PBMCs. The source of these receptors is a man in his sixties with multiple sclerosis.

In this sample, this clonotype turned up many times. V is TRBV20-1 and J is TRBJ1-5, with a possible D match to TRBD1 (6 bases). V lost 1 base, J lost 3 bases, and 16 bases lay in between. Germline V gene data show CDR1 as DFQATT and CDR2 as SNEGSKA (reference sequence). The CDR3 runs 16 residues. This CDR3 is CSARGDTRFINQPQHF. CDR3 nucleotides: TGCAGTGCTAGAGGGGACACTAGGTTTATCAATCAGCCCCAGCATTTT.

In this sample, this clonotype turned up many times. For the CDR3, the DNA is TGTGCCAGCAGCCAAGTCCCCACTGAAGCTTTCTTT. This sequence encodes CASSQVPTEAFF. V usage is TRBV13 and J usage is TRBJ1-1; D is unclear. This CDR3 has 12 amino acids. Germline V gene lookup returns CDR1 PRHDT and CDR2 FYEKMQ (reference sequence). Deletions cut 5 bases from V and 4 bases from J, with 8 bases between.

This clonotype came up many times. This chain links TRBV9 with TRBJ1-5; D is ambiguous. Trimming removed 4 bases from V and 5 bases from J, with 7 bases in between. CDR1 SGDLS and CDR2 YYNGEE come from the germline V gene. The CDR3 spans 12 residues. The CDR3 coding sequence is TGTGCCAGCAGCAGAGGCGATCAGCCCCAGCATTTT. Residues: CASSRGDQPQHF.

This clonotype was seen at least ten times. The chain links TRBV6-5 to TRBJ2-7; 9 positions agree with TRBD2. CDR1 is MNHEY, CDR2 SVGAGI, per germline. CDR3 size: 15 residues. V was clipped by 4 bases and J by 4 bases; unmatched bases: 8. In DNA form, the CDR3 reads TGTGCCAGCAGTTCGGGACGACTAGCGGCTTACGAGCAGTACTTC. This translates into CASSSGRLAAYEQYF.

This clonotype was detected many times. This sequence joins TRBV10-3 and TRBJ2-7; 9 bases fit TRBD1. Germline V gene lookup returns CDR1 ENHRY and CDR2 SYGVKD. The CDR3 runs 13 residues. The ends lost 6 bases at V and 3 bases at J; junction bases unmatched: 3. The CDR3 sequence: CAISRDRDYEQYF. In nucleotides, the CDR3 is TGTGCCATCAGCCGGGACAGGGACTACGAGCAGTACTTC.

This clonotype was recorded at least ten times. This chain connects TRBV7-9 to TRBJ2-1; possible D gene TRBD2, 5 bases. This CDR3 has 14 residues. Trimming removed 7 bases at V and 0 bases at J, with 10 bases between. The V gene's germline CDR1 is SEHNR and CDR2 FQNEAQ (reference sequence). The CDR3, as DNA: TGTGCCAGCATCGGGGTGAGCTCCTACAATGAGCAGTTCTTC. It is translated as CASIGVSSYNEQFF.

This clonotype was detected many times. This chain joins TRBV5-5 and TRBJ2-2; D might be TRBD1 (5 bases). The CDR3 is 15 residues long. Trimming took 6 bases from V and 1 from J, leaving 13 bases between them. CDR1 is SGHKS, CDR2 YYEKEE, per germline (reference sequence). CDR3 sequence (DNA): TGTGCCAGCACCTGGGGCGGAAGGAACACCGGGGAGCTGTTTTTT. Its protein product is CASTWGGRNTGELFF.

This clonotype showed up many times. This chain connects TRBV10-3 to TRBJ2-5; tentatively, D is TRBD1 (6 bases). Germline CDR1 is ENHRY and CDR2 is SYGVKD. This CDR3 is 12 amino acids long. V was shortened by 0 bases and J by 7 bases, with 6 bases between the two germline ends. CDR3: CAISESTGTQYF. For the CDR3, the DNA is TGTGCCATCAGTGAGTCGACAGGGACCCAGTACTTC.

This clonotype was recorded at least ten times. The chain is built from TRBV6-2 or TRBV6-3 and TRBJ2-7; 7 positions match TRBD2. Germline V gene data show CDR1 as MNHEY and CDR2 as SVGEGT. The CDR3 covers 15 residues. The V gene end was trimmed by 0 bases and the J gene end by 1 base; junction bases not matched to a gene: 3. CDR3 region: CASSYSGGSSYEQYF. In DNA, the CDR3 is TGTGCCAGCAGTTACTCGGGGGGGAGTTCCTACGAGCAGTACTTC.

The sample holds many counts of this clonotype. The chain employs TRBV6-6 and TRBJ2-7; D not certain. The CDR3 runs 14 residues. Germline loops: CDR1 MNHNY, CDR2 SVGAGI (reference sequence). V was shortened by 0 bases and J by 3 bases, with 9 bases between the two germline ends. The CDR3 loop reads CASSYSRLYYEQYF. The CDR3 region has the DNA TGTGCCAGCAGTTACTCTCGACTGTACTACGAGCAGTACTTC.

This clonotype was recorded at least ten times. The rearrangement links TRBV12-3 or TRBV12-4 to TRBJ1-1, with TRBD1 as a possible D gene (6 bases). V was shortened by 4 bases and J by 0 bases, with 12 bases between the two germline ends. The CDR3 is 15 amino acids. The CDR3 region is CASSSVGTLNTEAFF. The CDR3 DNA follows: TGTGCCAGCAGTTCGGTCGGGACACTGAACACTGAAGCTTTCTTT.

The table lists this clonotype with many counts. The CDR3 is CASSKGAGNQPQHF. DNA of the CDR3: TGTGCCAGTAGTAAAGGGGCGGGCAATCAGCCCCAGCATTTT. V gene TRBV19 combines with J gene TRBJ1-5, with a tentative D call TRBD1 (5 bases). V was shortened by 4 bases and J by 2 bases, with 9 bases between the two germline ends. This CDR3 spans 14 amino acids. The germline gives CDR1 LNHDA, CDR2 SQIVND (reference sequence).

DNA of the CDR3: TGCGCCAGCAGCACCCCGGGACAGGAAAACTATGGCTACACCTTC. It specifies CASSTPGQENYGYTF. The V and J genes are TRBV5-1 and TRBJ1-2; 8 bases map to TRBD1. V lost 4 bases to trimming and J lost 2 bases; unmatched junction nucleotides: 7. In germline, CDR1 is SGHRS, CDR2 YFSETQ. The CDR3 runs to 15 residues.

This clonotype has at least ten counts. This sequence joins TRBV10-3 and TRBJ2-1; TRBD2 matches at 8 bases. CDR3 length equals 15 residues. V dropped 11 bases and J dropped 6; count of bases not matched to a gene: 15. Germline V lookup: CDR1 ENHRY, CDR2 SYGVKD. The CDR3, as DNA: TGTGCCGCCCGGGTCACCGGGGGGGCATCCAATGAGCAGTTCTTC. Its translation is CAARVTGGASNEQFF.

At least ten counts were recorded for this clonotype. The genes are TRBV15 and TRBJ1-1, with D perhaps matching TRBD1 (5 bases). The CDR3 covers 13 residues. The V end was cut by 6 bases, the J end by 3 bases, with 11 bases between. Germline V gives CDR1 LNHNV, CDR2 YYDKDF (reference sequence). As DNA, the CDR3 is TGTGCCACCAGGTGGGGGGAAGACACTGAAGCTTTCTTT. Protein product: CATRWGEDTEAFF.

This clonotype came up many times. The V gene is TRBV29-1, the J gene TRBJ2-7; D may match TRBD1 or TRBD2 (5 bases each). Per germline, CDR1 SQVTM and CDR2 ANQGSEA. The CDR3 contains 14 residues. The ends were cut back, 0 bases at V and 3 bases at J, with 12 bases in the middle. CDR3 protein: CSVEEPGRNYEQYF. The CDR3 DNA reads TGCAGCGTTGAAGAACCGGGACGGAACTACGAGCAGTACTTC.

This clonotype was observed at least ten times. The rearrangement links TRBV12-3 or TRBV12-4 to TRBJ1-5; D possibly corresponds to TRBD1 (6 bases). V lost 6 bases and J 4 bases, leaving 13 bases between the germline ends. The CDR3 runs to 14 residues. The CDR3 DNA reads TGTGCCAGCAGCCCCCGGAGGGGGAATCAGCCCCAGCATTTT. Its protein is CASSPRRGNQPQHF.

This clonotype was found many times. CDR3 residues: CASSGYRGESTQYF. CDR3 in DNA: TGTGCCAGCAGCGGATACAGGGGCGAGAGTACCCAGTACTTC. The chain employs TRBV9 and TRBJ2-5, with 7 bases that match TRBD1. Looked up from germline, CDR1 is SGDLS and CDR2 is YYNGEE. V lost 3 bases, J lost 8 bases, and 10 bases stayed unmatched. This CDR3 spans 14 amino acids.

The table lists this clonotype with many counts. The chain recombines TRBV20-1 with TRBJ1-4; D is undetermined. Trimming took off 0 bases at V and 10 bases at J, with 12 bases between the two ends. The CDR3 is 13 residues long. Per germline, CDR1 DFQATT and CDR2 SNEGSKA (reference sequence). In DNA form, the CDR3 reads TGCAGTGCTAGAGACCTGCACGGAGTAAAACTGTTTTTT. Amino acids: CSARDLHGVKLFF.

The table lists this clonotype with many counts. V usage is TRBV5-4 and J usage is TRBJ2-1, with 8 bases matching TRBD1. Losses at the gene ends were 3 bases for V and 1 base for J; bases not matched to a gene: 6. CDR3 length: 16 residues. Germline loops: CDR1 SGHNT, CDR2 YYREEE (reference sequence). The CDR3 region is CASSYYGTGSYNEQFF. CDR3 in DNA: TGTGCCAGCAGCTATTACGGGACAGGATCCTACAATGAGCAGTTCTTC.